This TCR beta chain emerged from a study of blood T cell repertoires in COVID-19. The CDR3 totals 15 residues. CDR1 LGHDT and CDR2 YNNKEL come from the germline V gene (reference sequence). V was shortened by 3 bases and J by 5 bases, with 16 bases between the two germline ends. TCRdb's table, derived via immunoSEQ multiplex PCR, lists solely in-frame clones and lacks some. The sample lists about 210,000 clones, 82% seen once, with less than 15% in the top ten. This clonotype was sampled from a woman aged 35 to 49 with acute or convalescent COVID-19. Sequencing was carried out using peripheral blood. The chain links TRBV3-1 (or the pseudogene TRBV3-2) to TRBJ1-1; no clear D. The CDR3 DNA reads as TGTGCCAGCAGCCAGGCAAGGGCCGGGAGGACTGAAGCTTTCTTT. Translated: CASSQARAGRTEAFF.